The 30 T cell receptor beta chains below all came from one sample that was sequenced in a study of B cell selection in AIRE deficiency. Measured with immunoSEQ multiplex PCR; TCRdb has only the in-frame clones, and not every one. In the table there are 20,000 to 30,000 clones, about 96% of which are singletons. CD4+CD127+ cells were sorted as the conventional CD4 T cells. Input material: CD4+CD127+ conventional T cells sorted from PBMCs. The receptor source for this set is a human donor in good health.

This chain links TRBV7-2 with TRBJ2-5; no clear D. V was cut by 1 base and J by 4 bases, with 4 bases left in between. This CDR3 contains 12 residues. Germline CDR1 SGHTA, CDR2 FQGNSA. The CDR3 nucleotides read TGTGCCAGCAGCTTAGTCTCAGAGACCCAGTACTTC. It specifies CASSLVSETQYF.

The gene calls are TRBV19 and TRBJ1-4; D is perhaps TRBD1 (5 bases). The V end lost 10 bases, the J end lost 0 bases, and 12 bases lay between the germline ends. Germline CDR1 is LNHDA and CDR2 is SQIVND (reference sequence). This CDR3 is built from 14 residues. CDR3 residues: CATQSRATNEKLFF. As DNA, the CDR3 is TGTGCCACCCAATCCAGGGCAACTAATGAAAAACTGTTTTTT.

The CDR3 nucleotides read TGTGCCAGCAGCCAAGTAGGGTCCTTGCAGTATTTT. Translating it yields CASSQVGSLQYF. The chain employs TRBV14 and TRBJ2-3; D is undetermined. The V end was cut by 1 base, the J end by 11 bases, with 10 bases between. This CDR3 region has 12 residues. Germline V lookup: CDR1 SGHDN, CDR2 FVKESK.

The rearrangement joins TRBV5-1 to TRBJ1-2; 10 nucleotides agree with TRBD1. Germline V gene data show CDR1 as SGHRS and CDR2 as YFSETQ. Trimming at V came to 2 bases and at J to 8 bases, leaving 3 bases not matched to a gene. The CDR3 covers 13 residues. CDR3 sequence: CASSFGTGDGYTF. The CDR3 region has the DNA TGCGCCAGCAGCTTCGGGACAGGGGACGGCTACACCTTC.

The chain joins TRBV7-8 to TRBJ2-2, with no clear D. CDR3 length: 16 amino acids. V was trimmed by 7 bases and J by 1 base, leaving 16 bases between them. The germline V gene encodes CDR1 SGHVS and CDR2 FQNEAQ. DNA for the CDR3: TGTGCCAGCAAACGTATTGGCGGATTGAACACCGGGGAGCTGTTTTTT. Its translation: CASKRIGGLNTGELFF.

V and J are TRBV28 and TRBJ1-5; no firm D call. The V gene lost 6 bases and the J gene lost 3 bases, with 6 bases spanning the gap. The CDR3 totals 12 residues. CDR1 and CDR2 (germline): MDHEN, SYDVKM. CDR3 DNA: TGTGCCAGCAGCGCCATCAATCAGCCCCAGCATTTT. Translating it yields CASSAINQPQHF.

The chain carries TRBV5-1 and TRBJ2-7; a weak D match, TRBD1 (7 bases). CDR3 length: 15 residues. Germline V CDR1 and CDR2: SGHRS, YFSETQ. V lost 4 bases and J 0 bases, leaving 14 bases between the germline ends. This CDR3 reads CASSAGQKPSYEQYF. The CDR3 DNA sequence: TGCGCCAGCAGCGCGGGACAGAAGCCCTCCTACGAGCAGTACTTC.

The chain has TRBV28 and TRBJ2-1; 7 positions match TRBD2. Trimming at V came to 3 bases and at J to 6 bases, leaving 8 bases not matched to a gene. CDR1 is MDHEN and CDR2 is SYDVKM in the germline V gene. The CDR3 has 15 amino acids. CDR3 DNA sequence: TGTGCCAGCAGTTTGCCTAGCGGAAGGGGCAATGAGCAGTTCTTC. Amino acids: CASSLPSGRGNEQFF.

V usage is TRBV6-1 and J usage is TRBJ2-7, with D unresolved. The V gene's germline CDR1 is MNHNS and CDR2 SASEGT. The V end lost 0 bases, the J end lost 4 bases, and 10 bases lay between the germline ends. The CDR3 has 14 amino acids. The CDR3 reads CASSEAQGPYEQYF. The CDR3 nucleotides read TGTGCCAGCAGTGAAGCGCAAGGTCCATACGAGCAGTACTTC.

This chain links TRBV28 with TRBJ1-5, with 7 bases identical to TRBD1. This CDR3 contains 15 residues. Germline CDR1 and CDR2: MDHEN and SYDVKM. After removal of 4 bases from V and 2 bases from J, the junction contained 5 bases not matched to a gene. CDR3 sequence reads: CASSWRQGGNQPQHF. CDR3 in DNA: TGTGCCAGCAGTTGGAGGCAGGGGGGCAATCAGCCCCAGCATTTT.

V gene TRBV10-3 combines with J gene TRBJ2-7; D possibly corresponds to TRBD1 (6 bases). The CDR3 extends over 20 amino acids. Germline CDR1 reads ENHRY; CDR2 reads SYGVKD. V dropped 0 bases and J dropped 2 bases, with 26 bases sitting between them. CDR3: CAISESEIKTNRAFTYEQYF. The CDR3 nucleotides read TGTGCCATCAGTGAGTCGGAAATTAAAACCAACAGGGCCTTTACCTACGAGCAGTACTTC.

The chain has TRBV28 and TRBJ2-1; 7 bases map to TRBD1. This CDR3 has 13 amino acids. V dropped 5 bases and J dropped 12; count of bases not matched to a gene: 10. In germline, CDR1 is MDHEN, CDR2 SYDVKM. The CDR3 reads CASSVGTALGQFF. The DNA of the CDR3 is TGTGCCAGCAGTGTCGGGACAGCCCTTGGGCAGTTCTTC. The variable domain in full, with the rest retrieved from reference TRBV28 and TRBJ2-1, is DVKVTQSSRYLVKRTGEKVFLECVQDMDHENMFWYRQDPGLGLRLIYFSYDVKMKEKGDIPEGYSVSREKKERFSLILESASTNQTSMYLCASSVGTALGQFFGPGTRLTVL.

The chain employs TRBV18 and TRBJ2-5, with 7 nucleotides matching TRBD1. With 3 bases clipped from V and 7 bases from J, the junction kept 11 bases outside the gene matches. The CDR3 contains 15 residues. The germline V gene encodes CDR1 KGHSH and CDR2 LQKENI. CDR3 in amino acids: CASSPTQGDLGTQYF. The CDR3 DNA is TGTGCCAGCTCACCGACGCAGGGGGACCTAGGGACCCAGTACTTC.

The chain is built from TRBV5-1 and TRBJ1-2; 7 bases map to TRBD1. The CDR3 sequence is 13 residues long. The germline gives CDR1 SGHRS, CDR2 YFSETQ. V shed 3 bases and J 7 bases; nucleotides not matched to a gene: 6. Here the CDR3 reads CASSSEGAVGYTF. The CDR3 DNA reads TGCGCCAGCAGCTCCGAGGGGGCGGTTGGCTACACCTTC. Full variable domain (rest looked up from reference TRBV5-1 and TRBJ1-2): KAGVTQTPRYLIKTRGQQVTLSCSPISGHRSVSWYQQTPGQGLQFLFEYFSETQRNKGNFPGRFSGRQFSNSRSEMNVSTLELGDSALYLCASSSEGAVGYTFGSGTRLTVV.

The chain employs TRBV6-5 and TRBJ2-7, with TRBD2 matching 9 bases. The length of the CDR3 is 16 residues. Losses at the gene ends were 0 bases for V and 4 bases for J; bases not matched to a gene: 7. CDR1 is MNHEY and CDR2 is SVGAGI in the germline V gene. CDR3 in DNA: TGTGCCAGCAGTTACTCGATAAGCGGGGGGACGTACGAGCAGTACTTC. This translates into CASSYSISGGTYEQYF.

V and J are TRBV7-9 and TRBJ1-4; D is ambiguous. This CDR3 is 15 amino acids long. CDR1 and CDR2 from the germline V gene are SEHNR and FQNEAQ (reference sequence). Trimming took off 0 bases at V and 2 bases at J, with 7 bases between the two ends. CDR3 protein: CASSLAVRTNEKLFF. The DNA of the CDR3 is TGTGCCAGCAGCTTAGCTGTCCGCACTAATGAAAAACTGTTTTTT.

In nucleotides, the CDR3 is TGTGCCAGCAAAAACAACAGGGGGCTCGGTGAAGCTTTCTTT. Amino acids: CASKNNRGLGEAFF. The chain couples TRBV27 to TRBJ1-1; TRBD1 aligns across 9 bases. This CDR3 is 14 amino acids long. From germline, CDR1 is MNHEY and CDR2 SMNVEV (reference sequence). The V and J ends lost 7 bases and 7 bases, in that order; junction bases with no gene match: 10.

The chain combines TRBV11-2 with TRBJ2-1, with D perhaps matching TRBD1 or TRBD2 (5 bases each). The CDR3 is made up of 15 amino acids. With 5 bases removed from V and 0 bases from J, the gap between germline ends came to 11 bases. Germline values: CDR1 SGHAT, CDR2 FQNNGV. This CDR3 is CASSGGPSSYNEQFF. The DNA for the CDR3 is TGTGCCAGCAGCGGGGGTCCGAGCTCCTACAATGAGCAGTTCTTC.

The V call is TRBV28, the J call TRBJ2-5, with 8 bases lining up with TRBD1. Germline assignment: CDR1 MDHEN and CDR2 SYDVKM. The J segment lost 2 bases and the V segment lost 6 bases, leaving 8 bases of the junction unmatched. The CDR3 runs 15 residues. CDR3 protein: CASSQTGAGQETQYF. The CDR3 DNA reads as TGTGCCAGCAGCCAGACAGGGGCAGGACAAGAGACCCAGTACTTC. The full variable domain, in which reference TRBV28 and TRBJ2-5 provide the parts outside the CDR3, is DVKVTQSSRYLVKRTGEKVFLECVQDMDHENMFWYRQDPGLGLRLIYFSYDVKMKEKGDIPEGYSVSREKKERFSLILESASTNQTSMYLCASSQTGAGQETQYFGPGTRLLVL.

This rearrangement joins TRBV18 to TRBJ2-1, with D possibly TRBD1 on 7 matching bases. Germline CDR1 reads KGHSH; CDR2 reads LQKENI. This CDR3 region has 15 residues. V lost 3 bases and J lost 7, with 16 bases in between. The CDR3 DNA reads TGTGCCAGCTCACCCGCAGGGGGACTTAGTAATGAGCAGTTCTTC. Translation gives CASSPAGGLSNEQFF.

The chain links TRBV5-8 to TRBJ2-7; a possible D gene is TRBD2 (6 bases). CDR1 and CDR2 (germline): SGHTS, YDEGEE. The V gene lost 0 bases and the J gene lost 6 bases, with 19 bases spanning the gap. The CDR3 is 16 amino acids. Here the CDR3 reads CASSLAGEARGVEQYF. The CDR3 DNA reads TGTGCCAGCAGCTTGGCGGGGGAGGCCAGAGGAGTCGAGCAGTACTTC.

The chain has TRBV6-6 and TRBJ2-1; D is undetermined. Germline CDR1 is MNHNY and CDR2 is SVGAGI (reference sequence). The CDR3 spans 12 residues. V was clipped by 0 bases and J by 7 bases, with 4 bases between them. CDR3 region: CASSYSGNEQFF. The CDR3 bases are TGTGCCAGCAGTTACTCTGGGAATGAGCAGTTCTTC.

V and J are TRBV14 and TRBJ2-3; D gene ambiguous. Per germline, CDR1 SGHDN and CDR2 FVKESK. The CDR3 consists of 17 residues. V was trimmed by 4 bases and J by 2 bases, leaving 19 bases between them. The CDR3 loop is CASSPRERATYTDTQYF. The DNA for the CDR3 is TGTGCCAGCAGCCCAAGAGAGCGAGCGACCTACACAGATACGCAGTATTTT. The full variable domain, in which reference TRBV14 and TRBJ2-3 provide the parts outside the CDR3, is EAGVTQFPSHSVIEKGQTVTLRCDPISGHDNLYWYRRVMGKEIKFLLHFVKESKQDESGMPNNRFLAERTGGTYSTLKVQPAELEDSGVYFCASSPRERATYTDTQYFGPGTRLTVL.

The CDR3 sequence: CASSLGQGAQPQHF. The CDR3 DNA follows: TGCGCCAGCAGCCTCGGACAGGGGGCTCAGCCCCAGCATTTT. This chain uses TRBV5-1 with TRBJ1-5, with 11 nucleotides matching TRBD1. The germline CDR1 and CDR2 sequences are SGHRS and YFSETQ. V lost 4 bases and J lost 6; bases outside the gene matches: 3. This CDR3 is built from 14 residues.

This clone has only one observation. The V gene is TRBV18, the J gene TRBJ1-3, with D perhaps TRBD1 (5 bases). CDR1 is KGHSH and CDR2 is LQKENI in the germline V gene. V was shortened by 2 bases and J by 0 bases, with 17 bases between the two germline ends. The CDR3 extends over 18 amino acids. This CDR3 is CASSPVVGTLGSGNTIYF. DNA for the CDR3: TGTGCCAGCTCACCAGTCGTTGGGACTCTCGGCTCTGGAAACACCATATATTTT.

The CDR3 region is CASSYDRGVGEKLFF. The CDR3 nucleotides are TGTGCCAGCAGCTACGACAGGGGAGTAGGGGAAAAACTGTTTTTT. The V and J genes are TRBV6-5 and TRBJ1-4; TRBD1 agrees at 8 bases. Germline V gene lookup returns CDR1 MNHEY and CDR2 SVGAGI. The V and J ends lost 6 bases and 8 bases, in that order; junction bases with no gene match: 11. The CDR3 is 15 amino acids.

The V and J genes are TRBV28 and TRBJ2-3, with 10 bases that match TRBD2. The CDR3 is made up of 17 amino acids. Germline CDR1 is MDHEN and CDR2 is SYDVKM. V was clipped by 3 bases and J by 0 bases; unmatched bases: 6. CDR3 in amino acids: CASSLRTSGTSTDTQYF. In DNA form, the CDR3 reads TGTGCCAGCAGTTTGAGAACTAGCGGGACTAGCACAGATACGCAGTATTTT.

The rearrangement uses TRBV18 and TRBJ2-7, with no clear D. Germline V lookup: CDR1 KGHSH, CDR2 LQKENI. The CDR3 totals 14 residues. The V gene lost 1 base and the J gene lost 5 bases, with 12 bases spanning the gap. CDR3 sequence (DNA): TGTGCCAGCTCACCACTCACCGTTAGTCACGAGCAGTACTTC. Encoded protein: CASSPLTVSHEQYF.

The chain links TRBV11-2 to TRBJ2-7, with no clear D. This CDR3 spans 14 amino acids. Germline values: CDR1 SGHAT, CDR2 FQNNGV. Trimming took 0 bases from V and 4 from J, leaving 10 bases between them. The CDR3 coding sequence is TGTGCCAGCAGCTTAGAGGTCAATTCTTACGAGCAGTACTTC. Amino acid sequence: CASSLEVNSYEQYF.

V usage is TRBV5-1 and J usage is TRBJ1-2, with 7 nucleotides matching TRBD1. This CDR3 has 15 amino acids. The germline gives CDR1 SGHRS, CDR2 YFSETQ. With 4 bases clipped from V and 4 bases from J, the junction kept 10 bases outside the gene matches. The CDR3: CASSPGQGEIYGYTF. The CDR3, as DNA: TGCGCCAGCAGCCCGGGGCAGGGGGAGATCTATGGCTACACCTTC.